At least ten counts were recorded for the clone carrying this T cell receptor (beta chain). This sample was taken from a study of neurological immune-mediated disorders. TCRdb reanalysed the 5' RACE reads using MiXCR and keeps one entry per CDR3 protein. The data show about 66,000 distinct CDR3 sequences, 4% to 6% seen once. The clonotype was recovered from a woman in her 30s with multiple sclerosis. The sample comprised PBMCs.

CDR3 in amino acids: CSAREGITDTQYF. CDR3 bases: TGCAGTGCTAGAGAGGGCATCACAGATACGCAGTATTTT. This chain uses TRBV20-1 with TRBJ2-3; D gene unclear. CDR1 is DFQATT, CDR2 SNEGSKA, per germline (reference sequence). V was trimmed by 0 bases and J by 2 bases, leaving 6 bases between them. There are 13 residues in the CDR3.